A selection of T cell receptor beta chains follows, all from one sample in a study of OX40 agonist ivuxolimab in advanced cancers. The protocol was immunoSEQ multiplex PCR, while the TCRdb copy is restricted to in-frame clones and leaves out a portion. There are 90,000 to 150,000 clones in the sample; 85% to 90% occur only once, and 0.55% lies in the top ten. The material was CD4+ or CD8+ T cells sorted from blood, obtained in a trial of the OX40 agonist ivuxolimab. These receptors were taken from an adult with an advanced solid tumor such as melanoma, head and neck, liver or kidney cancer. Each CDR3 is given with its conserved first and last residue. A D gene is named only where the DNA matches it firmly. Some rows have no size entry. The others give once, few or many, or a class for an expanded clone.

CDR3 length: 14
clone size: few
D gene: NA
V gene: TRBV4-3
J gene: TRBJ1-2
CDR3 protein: CASSQEIAGGGYTF
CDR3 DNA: TGCGCCAGCAGCCAAGAAATCGCGGGGGGTGGCTACACCTTC

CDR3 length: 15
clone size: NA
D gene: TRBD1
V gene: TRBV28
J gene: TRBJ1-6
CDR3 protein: CASRTGMRNDSPLHF
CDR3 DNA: TGTGCCAGTCGGACAGGCATGCGTAATGATTCACCCCTCCACTTT

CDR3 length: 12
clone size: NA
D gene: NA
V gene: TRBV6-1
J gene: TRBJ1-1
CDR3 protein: CASSAQGTEAFF
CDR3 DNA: TGTGCCAGCAGTGCCCAGGGCACTGAAGCTTTCTTT

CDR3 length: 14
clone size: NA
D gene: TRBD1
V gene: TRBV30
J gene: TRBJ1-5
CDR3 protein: CAWSAGQGIQPQHF
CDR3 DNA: TGTGCCTGGAGTGCGGGACAGGGGATTCAGCCCCAGCATTTT

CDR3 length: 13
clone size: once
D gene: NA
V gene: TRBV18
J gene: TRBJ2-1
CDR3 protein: CAAGPFSYNEQFF
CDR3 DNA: TGTGCCGCGGGCCCTTTCTCCTACAATGAGCAGTTCTTC

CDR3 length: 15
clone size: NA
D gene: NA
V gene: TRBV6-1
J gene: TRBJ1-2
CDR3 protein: CASREGQKLNYGYTF
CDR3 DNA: TGTGCCAGCAGAGAAGGCCAGAAGCTTAACTATGGCTACACCTTC

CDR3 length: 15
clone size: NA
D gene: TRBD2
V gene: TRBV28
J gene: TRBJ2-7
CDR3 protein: CASTRGGMSSYEQYF
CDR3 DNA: TGTGCCAGCACCCGGGGGGGTATGAGCTCCTACGAGCAGTACTTC

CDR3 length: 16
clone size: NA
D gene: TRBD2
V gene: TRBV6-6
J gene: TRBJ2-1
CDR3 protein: CASSSSAGGVYNEQFF
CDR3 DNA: TGTGCCAGCAGTTCCTCGGCGGGGGGGGTTTACAATGAGCAGTTCTTC

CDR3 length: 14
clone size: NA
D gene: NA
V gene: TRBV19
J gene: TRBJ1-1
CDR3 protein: CASSIAGLNTEAFF
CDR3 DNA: TGTGCCAGTAGTATAGCAGGGTTGAACACTGAAGCTTTCTTT

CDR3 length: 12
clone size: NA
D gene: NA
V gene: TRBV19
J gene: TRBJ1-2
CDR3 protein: CASSINNYGYTF
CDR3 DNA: TGTGCCAGTAGCATAAACAATTATGGCTACACCTTC

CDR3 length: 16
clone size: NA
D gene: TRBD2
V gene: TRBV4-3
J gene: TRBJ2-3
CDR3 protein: CASSQVGRVRGGRQYF
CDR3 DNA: TGCGCCAGCAGCCAAGTTGGCAGGGTGCGCGGGGGGAGGCAGTATTTT

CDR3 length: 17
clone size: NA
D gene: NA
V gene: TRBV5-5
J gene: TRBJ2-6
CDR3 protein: CASSWARAVSGANVLTF
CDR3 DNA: TGTGCCAGCAGTTGGGCCCGGGCCGTTTCTGGGGCCAACGTCCTGACTTTC

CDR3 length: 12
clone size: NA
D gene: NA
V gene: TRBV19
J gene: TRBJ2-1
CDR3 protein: CASSRGRNEQFF
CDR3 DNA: TGTGCCAGTAGTAGAGGGCGCAATGAGCAGTTCTTC

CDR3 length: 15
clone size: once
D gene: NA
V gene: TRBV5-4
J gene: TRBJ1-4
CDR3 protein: CASSGREATNEKLFF
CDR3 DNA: TGTGCCAGCAGCGGTAGGGAAGCAACTAATGAAAAACTGTTTTTT

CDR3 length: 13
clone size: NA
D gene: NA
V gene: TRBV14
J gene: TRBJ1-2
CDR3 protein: CASSQLPGGGYTF
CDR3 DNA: TGTGCCAGCAGCCAACTCCCGGGGGGTGGCTACACCTTC

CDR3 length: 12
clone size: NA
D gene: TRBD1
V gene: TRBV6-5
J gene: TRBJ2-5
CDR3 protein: CASRDRGETQYF
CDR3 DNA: TGTGCCAGCAGGGACAGGGGAGAGACCCAGTACTTC

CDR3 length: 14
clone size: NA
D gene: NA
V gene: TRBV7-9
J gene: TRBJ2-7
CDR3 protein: CASSFGQIAYEQYF
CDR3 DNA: TGTGCCAGCAGCTTTGGACAGATTGCCTACGAGCAGTACTTC

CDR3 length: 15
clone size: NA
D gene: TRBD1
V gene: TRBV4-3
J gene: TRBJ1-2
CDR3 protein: CASSLNRGWNYGYTF
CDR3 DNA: TGCGCCAGCAGCCTCAACAGGGGATGGAACTATGGCTACACCTTC

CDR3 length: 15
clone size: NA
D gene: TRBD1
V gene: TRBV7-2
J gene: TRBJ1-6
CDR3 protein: CASRTQGGYNSPLHF
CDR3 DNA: TGTGCCAGCAGGACACAGGGGGGATATAATTCACCCCTCCACTTT

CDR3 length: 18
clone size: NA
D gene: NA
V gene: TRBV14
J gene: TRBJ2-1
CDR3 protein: CASRPGTQTISTYNEQFF
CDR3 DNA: TGTGCCAGCAGACCCGGGACTCAAACTATATCAACCTACAATGAGCAGTTCTTC

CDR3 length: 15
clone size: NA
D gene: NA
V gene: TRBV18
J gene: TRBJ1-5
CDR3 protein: CASSPRTNSNQPQHF
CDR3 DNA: TGTGCCAGCTCACCAAGGACAAATAGCAATCAGCCCCAGCATTTT

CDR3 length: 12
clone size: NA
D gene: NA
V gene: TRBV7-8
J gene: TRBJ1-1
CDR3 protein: CASSFRFDEAFF
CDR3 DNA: TGTGCCAGCAGCTTCCGATTCGATGAAGCTTTCTTT

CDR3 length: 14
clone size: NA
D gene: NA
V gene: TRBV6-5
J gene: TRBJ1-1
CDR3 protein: CATTYPGRGTEAFF
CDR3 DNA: TGTGCCACTACTTATCCAGGGAGGGGAACTGAAGCTTTCTTT

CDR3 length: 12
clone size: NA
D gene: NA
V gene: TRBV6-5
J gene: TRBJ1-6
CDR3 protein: CASRQIGSPLHF
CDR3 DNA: TGTGCCAGCAGACAAATAGGTTCACCCCTCCACTTT

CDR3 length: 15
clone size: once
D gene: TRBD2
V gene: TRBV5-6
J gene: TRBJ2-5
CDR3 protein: CASSARSGSQETQYF
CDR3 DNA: TGTGCCAGCAGCGCCAGAAGCGGGAGCCAAGAGACCCAGTACTTC

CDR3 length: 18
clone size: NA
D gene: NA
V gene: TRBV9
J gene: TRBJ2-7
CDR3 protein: CASSVEERWRENTYEQYF
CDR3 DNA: TGTGCCAGCAGCGTAGAGGAAAGATGGAGGGAGAACACCTACGAGCAGTACTTC

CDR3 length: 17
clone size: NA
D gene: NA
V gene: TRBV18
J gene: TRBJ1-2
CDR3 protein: CASSLKGSNQGNYGYTF
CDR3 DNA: TGTGCCAGCTCACTTAAGGGGTCAAACCAGGGGAACTATGGCTACACCTTC

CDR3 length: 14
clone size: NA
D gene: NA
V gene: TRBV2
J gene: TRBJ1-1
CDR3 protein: CASTTGLLNTEAFF
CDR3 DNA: TGTGCCAGCACTACGGGACTTTTGAACACTGAAGCTTTCTTT

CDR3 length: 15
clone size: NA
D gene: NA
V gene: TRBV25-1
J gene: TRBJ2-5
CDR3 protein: CASSPQGPLRETQYF
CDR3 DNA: TGTGCCAGCAGTCCACAGGGTCCCCTCCGGGAGACCCAGTACTTC

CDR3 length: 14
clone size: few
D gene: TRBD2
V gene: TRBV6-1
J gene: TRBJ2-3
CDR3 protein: CASTGLAGGDTQYF
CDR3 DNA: TGTGCCAGCACCGGACTAGCGGGGGGTGATACGCAGTATTTT

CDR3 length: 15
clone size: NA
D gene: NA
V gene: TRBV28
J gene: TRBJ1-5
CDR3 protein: CASTTGSHSNQPQHF
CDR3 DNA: TGTGCCAGCACCACTGGGTCCCATAGCAATCAGCCCCAGCATTTT

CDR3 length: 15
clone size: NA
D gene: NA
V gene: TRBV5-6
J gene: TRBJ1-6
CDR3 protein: CASSWRVLLHSPLHF
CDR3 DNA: TGTGCCAGCAGCTGGAGAGTTTTGCTGCATTCACCCCTCCACTTT

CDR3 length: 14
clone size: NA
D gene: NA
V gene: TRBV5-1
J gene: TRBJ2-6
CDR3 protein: CASRDRPGANVLTF
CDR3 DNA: TGCGCCAGCAGGGACAGACCTGGGGCCAACGTCCTGACTTTC

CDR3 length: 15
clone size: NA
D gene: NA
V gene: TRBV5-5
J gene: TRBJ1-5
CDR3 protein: CASSPDTNSNQPQHF
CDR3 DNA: TGTGCCAGCAGCCCCGACACTAATAGCAATCAGCCCCAGCATTTT

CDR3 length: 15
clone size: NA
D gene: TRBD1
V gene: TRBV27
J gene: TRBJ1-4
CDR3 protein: CASSSRDRVDEKLFF
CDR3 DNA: TGTGCCAGCAGTAGCCGGGACAGGGTGGATGAAAAACTGTTTTTT

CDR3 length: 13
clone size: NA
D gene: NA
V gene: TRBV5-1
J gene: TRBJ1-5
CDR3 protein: CASSKDSNQPQHF
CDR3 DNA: TGCGCCAGCAGTAAGGATAGCAATCAGCCCCAGCATTTT

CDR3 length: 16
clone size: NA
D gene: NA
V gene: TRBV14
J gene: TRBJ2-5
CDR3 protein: CASSQGTGSLQETQYF
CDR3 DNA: TGTGCCAGCAGCCAAGGTACGGGGTCCCTCCAAGAGACCCAGTACTTC

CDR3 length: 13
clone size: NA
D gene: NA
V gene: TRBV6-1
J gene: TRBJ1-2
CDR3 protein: CASSGLGFGGYTF
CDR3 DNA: TGTGCCAGCAGTGGGCTAGGATTTGGGGGCTACACCTTC

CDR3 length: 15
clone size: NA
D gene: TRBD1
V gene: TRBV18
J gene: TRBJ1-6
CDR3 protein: CASSPGTDYNSPLHF
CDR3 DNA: TGTGCCAGCTCACCCGGGACAGATTATAATTCACCCCTCCACTTT

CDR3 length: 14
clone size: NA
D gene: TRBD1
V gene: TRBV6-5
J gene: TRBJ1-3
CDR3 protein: CASGQGVSGNTIYF
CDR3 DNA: TGTGCCAGCGGACAGGGGGTGAGCGGAAACACCATATATTTT

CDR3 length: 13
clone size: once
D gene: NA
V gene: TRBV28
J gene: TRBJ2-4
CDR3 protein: CASRATLGGERYF
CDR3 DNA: TGTGCCAGCAGAGCAACCCTAGGTGGGGAGCGGTACTTC

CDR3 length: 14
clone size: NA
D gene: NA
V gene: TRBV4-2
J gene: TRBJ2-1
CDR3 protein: CASSQDSARLEQFF
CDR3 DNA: TGTGCCAGCAGCCAAGACTCTGCGCGTTTGGAGCAGTTCTTC

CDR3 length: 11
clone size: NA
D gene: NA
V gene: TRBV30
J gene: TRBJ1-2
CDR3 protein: CAWSFNYGYTF
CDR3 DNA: TGTGCCTGGAGCTTTAACTATGGCTACACCTTC

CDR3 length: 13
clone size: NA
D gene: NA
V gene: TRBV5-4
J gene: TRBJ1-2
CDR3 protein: CASSPHQNYGYTF
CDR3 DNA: TGTGCCAGCAGCCCACACCAAAACTATGGCTACACCTTC

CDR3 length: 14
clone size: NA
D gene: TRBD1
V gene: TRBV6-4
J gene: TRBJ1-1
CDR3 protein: CASRTGDKATEAFF
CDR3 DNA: TGTGCCAGCCGGACAGGAGATAAGGCGACTGAAGCTTTCTTT

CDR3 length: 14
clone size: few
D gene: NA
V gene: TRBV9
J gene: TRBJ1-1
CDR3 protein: CASAPRGGGTEAFF
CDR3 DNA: TGTGCCAGCGCCCCTAGAGGGGGGGGGACTGAAGCTTTCTTT

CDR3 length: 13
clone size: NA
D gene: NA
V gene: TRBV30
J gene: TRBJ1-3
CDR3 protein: CAWRTSRENTIYF
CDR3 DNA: TGTGCCTGGCGAACCAGTAGGGAGAACACCATATATTTT